These 29 T cell receptor beta chains were sequenced from one sample in a study of shared clonotypes between healthy human individuals. Here immunoSEQ multiplex PCR was the method, and the copy in TCRdb shows in-frame clones only, minus some. The sample has approximately 1,500,000 clones, approximately 98% seen once. Sequencing used naive CD4+ T cells sorted from blood. Subset: CD45RA+ positively selected. The receptors were sampled from a man aged 25-45 years in good health.

With regard to this clone: In the same sample, other DNA sequences code for this CDR3. This CDR3 reads CASSSAGTSGYEQYF. The CDR3 nucleotides read TGCGCCAGCAGCTCAGCCGGGACTAGCGGGTACGAGCAGTACTTC. This rearrangement joins TRBV5-1 to TRBJ2-7; 12 bases map to TRBD2. CDR3 length: 15 residues. The germline CDR1 and CDR2 sequences are SGHRS and YFSETQ. The V segment lost 3 bases and the J segment 4 bases; nucleotides outside the gene matches: 5. The complete variable domain, with remaining parts taken from reference TRBV5-1 and TRBJ2-7, reads KAGVTQTPRYLIKTRGQQVTLSCSPISGHRSVSWYQQTPGQGLQFLFEYFSETQRNKGNFPGRFSGRQFSNSRSEMNVSTLELGDSALYLCASSSAGTSGYEQYFGPGTRLTVT.

The sample holds one count of this clone. The rearrangement links TRBV28 to TRBJ2-3; 7 bases map to TRBD2. The CDR3 runs to 16 residues. The V and J ends lost 3 bases and 4 bases, in that order; junction bases with no gene match: 10. Germline V gene data show CDR1 as MDHEN and CDR2 as SYDVKM. The CDR3 region has the DNA TGTGCCAGCAGTTTCGAGGCGGGAGTCAGCGCAGATACGCAGTATTTT. Amino acids: CASSFEAGVSADTQYF.

This rearrangement joins TRBV10-2 to TRBJ1-3; no definite D call. This CDR3 contains 14 residues. Germline V gives CDR1 WSHSY, CDR2 SAAADI. Trimming shortened V by 8 bases and J by 0 bases, and 11 bases separated the two germline ends. This chain's CDR3 is CASSRGDSGNTIYF. The DNA for the CDR3 is TGCGCCAGCTCCCGCGGGGACTCTGGAAACACCATATATTTT.

This chain links TRBV18 with TRBJ1-1; D is ambiguous. V was shortened by 6 bases and J by 4 bases, with 18 bases between the two germline ends. CDR3 length: 15 amino acids. Germline values: CDR1 KGHSH, CDR2 LQKENI. CDR3 protein: CASSRLERGSTEAFF. DNA for the CDR3: TGTGCCAGCTCCAGACTTGAGCGGGGAAGCACTGAAGCTTTCTTT.

V gene TRBV30 combines with J gene TRBJ2-1; no definite D call. In germline, CDR1 is GTSNPN, CDR2 SVGIG (reference sequence). The V and J ends lost 4 bases and 5 bases respectively, with 21 bases between them. The CDR3 length is 16 residues. Here the CDR3 reads CAWKRRGRQWDNEQFF. CDR3 DNA: TGTGCCTGGAAAAGGCGCGGTAGGCAATGGGACAATGAGCAGTTCTTC. The entire variable domain, with the rest obtained from reference TRBV30 and TRBJ2-1, is as follows: SQTIHQWPATLVQPVGSPLSLECTVEGTSNPNLYWYRQAAGRGLQLLFYSVGIGQISSEVPQNLSASRPQDRQFILSSKKLLLSDSGFYLCAWKRRGRQWDNEQFFGPGTRLTVL.

On this clone: The sample has other DNA sequences that encode this CDR3 too. The CDR3 sequence: CASSPPSSDTQYF. CDR3 sequence (DNA): TGTGCCAGCTCACCACCCAGTTCAGATACGCAGTATTTT. The V and J genes are TRBV18 and TRBJ2-3, with D unclear. Between the trimmed V and J ends, which lost 0 bases and 4 bases, there was a span of 5 bases. This CDR3 spans 13 amino acids. The germline V gene encodes CDR1 KGHSH and CDR2 LQKENI.

The chain employs TRBV7-9 and TRBJ2-3; D ambiguous. Trimming shortened V by 6 bases and J by 0 bases, and 7 bases separated the two germline ends. The CDR3 is 13 residues long. Germline CDR1 and CDR2: SEHNR and FQNEAQ (reference sequence). The CDR3 region is CASRPTSTDTQYF. The CDR3, as DNA: TGTGCCAGCAGACCTACTAGCACAGATACGCAGTATTTT. Complete variable domain (other parts from reference TRBV7-9 and TRBJ2-3): DTGVSQNPRHKITKRGQNVTFRCDPISEHNRLYWYRQTLGQGPEFLTYFQNEAQLEKSRLLSDRFSAERPKGSFSTLEIQRTEQGDSAMYLCASRPTSTDTQYFGPGTRLTVL.

The chain recombines TRBV28 with TRBJ1-1; no definite D call. The CDR3 consists of 12 residues. V was trimmed by 4 bases and J by 8 bases, leaving 11 bases between them. The V gene's germline CDR1 is MDHEN and CDR2 SYDVKM. The DNA for the CDR3 is TGTGCCAGCAGTTCCCCATTGCAGGAAGCTTTCTTT. Translating it yields CASSSPLQEAFF.

The V and J genes are TRBV5-1 and TRBJ2-7; TRBD2 aligns across 7 bases. Trimming at V came to 5 bases and at J to 7 bases, leaving 12 bases not matched to a gene. CDR3 length: 14 residues. Per the germline V gene, CDR1 is SGHRS and CDR2 is YFSETQ. The CDR3 DNA sequence: TGCGCCAGCAGACCCGGGGAGGGAGTGAGGGAGCAGTACTTC. Translation gives CASRPGEGVREQYF.

The chain joins TRBV7-2 to TRBJ2-7; D possibly matches TRBD1 or TRBD2 (7 bases each). Looked up from germline, CDR1 is SGHTA and CDR2 is FQGNSA. Trimming left V 6 bases short and J 3 bases short, with 18 bases between. The CDR3 has 15 amino acids. CDR3 bases: TGTGCCAGCAGGAGAGGACAGGCGGGGGACTACGAGCAGTACTTC. Translated: CASRRGQAGDYEQYF. The full variable domain, its missing parts supplied by reference TRBV7-2 and TRBJ2-7, is GAGVSQSPSNKVTEKGKDVELRCDPISGHTALYWYRQSLGQGLEFLIYFQGNSAPDKSGLPSDRFSAERTGGSVSTLTIQRTQQEDSAVYLCASRRGQAGDYEQYFGPGTRLTVT.

The rearrangement joins TRBV18 to TRBJ2-7, with 7 bases aligning to TRBD1. This CDR3 comprises 14 residues. V lost 2 bases to trimming and J lost 7 bases; unmatched junction nucleotides: 8. From germline, CDR1 is KGHSH and CDR2 LQKENI. Here the CDR3 DNA reads TGTGCCAGCTCACCAGTCAGGGGGTCTGTGGAGCAGTACTTC. It yields the protein CASSPVRGSVEQYF.

The V and J genes are TRBV5-1 and TRBJ1-1; D ambiguous. Germline V gene lookup returns CDR1 SGHRS and CDR2 YFSETQ. With 4 bases removed from V and 6 bases from J, the gap between germline ends came to 13 bases. This CDR3 has 13 residues. CDR3 protein: CASSKTPGPEAFF. CDR3 coding DNA: TGCGCCAGCAGCAAGACCCCGGGCCCTGAAGCTTTCTTT.

The rearrangement links TRBV28 to TRBJ2-7; D not resolved. CDR3 length equals 15 residues. Germline V gene lookup returns CDR1 MDHEN and CDR2 SYDVKM. V was clipped by 6 bases and J by 0 bases, with 15 bases between them. This CDR3 reads CASSPAGGSSYEQYF. CDR3 in DNA: TGTGCCAGCAGCCCCGCCGGCGGAAGCTCCTACGAGCAGTACTTC.

The chain combines TRBV7-9 with TRBJ1-5; 10 positions agree with TRBD1. The V gene's germline CDR1 is SEHNR and CDR2 FQNEAQ (reference sequence). The length of the CDR3 is 14 residues. With 5 bases clipped from V and 5 bases from J, the junction kept 3 bases outside the gene matches. The CDR3 DNA is TGTGCCAGCAGCGACGGACAGGGGGATCAGCCCCAGCATTTT. It codes for CASSDGQGDQPQHF.

The J gene is TRBJ2-7, the V gene TRBV5-8; D is unclear. The CDR3 sequence is 13 residues long. The V gene's germline CDR1 is SGHTS and CDR2 YDEGEE. Trimming took off 7 bases at V and 6 bases at J, with 17 bases between the two ends. CDR3 region: CASGRTVFSEQYF. The CDR3 DNA sequence: TGTGCCAGCGGAAGGACCGTGTTTTCCGAGCAGTACTTC.

The chain couples TRBV18 to TRBJ2-2; TRBD2 is a possible D gene (6 bases). In germline, CDR1 is KGHSH, CDR2 LQKENI. This CDR3 comprises 18 residues. Trimming pared 0 bases from V and 0 bases from J, leaving 14 bases between. The CDR3, as DNA: TGTGCCAGCTCACCACCGCCCTTGACTAGTGCGAACACCGGGGAGCTGTTTTTT. It is translated as CASSPPPLTSANTGELFF.

The chain employs TRBV6-1 and TRBJ2-1, with 8 bases identical to TRBD1. Germline-derived CDR1 and CDR2 are MNHNS and SASEGT. With V trimmed by 4 bases and J by 10 bases, 6 bases remained unmatched. The CDR3 is 13 residues long. The chain's CDR3 is CASSVRGRVEQFF. CDR3 bases: TGTGCCAGCAGTGTCAGGGGGCGAGTCGAGCAGTTCTTC.

The chain recombines TRBV11-2 with TRBJ1-2; D call uncertain. The CDR3 spans 15 residues. The germline V gene has CDR1 SGHAT and CDR2 FQNNGV. Trimming pared 1 base from V and 1 base from J, leaving 10 bases between. CDR3 sequence reads: CASSLVSGNNYGYTF. The CDR3 DNA reads TGTGCCAGCAGCTTAGTCTCGGGGAATAACTATGGCTACACCTTC. Full variable domain (remainder filled in from reference TRBV11-2 and TRBJ1-2): EAGVAQSPRYKIIEKRQSVAFWCNPISGHATLYWYQQILGQGPKLLIQFQNNGVVDDSQLPKDRFSAERLKGVDSTLKIQPAKLEDSAVYLCASSLVSGNNYGYTFGSGTRLTVV.

This clone was seen just once. The rearrangement links TRBV19 to TRBJ1-1; no clear D gene. Trimming removed 6 bases at V and 2 bases at J, with 10 bases between. Germline CDR1 and CDR2: LNHDA and SQIVND (reference sequence). The CDR3 extends over 13 amino acids. The CDR3 region has the DNA TGTGCCAGTAGCGTCAGTTACAACACTGAAGCTTTCTTT. This sequence encodes CASSVSYNTEAFF.

The V gene is TRBV13, the J gene TRBJ1-4; D uncertain. CDR1 is PRHDT and CDR2 is FYEKMQ in the germline V gene (reference sequence). The CDR3 spans 12 residues. Trimming removed 5 bases at V and 5 bases at J, with 6 bases between. CDR3 coding DNA: TGTGCCAGCAGCCGCCTCAATGAAAAACTGTTTTTT. Its protein is CASSRLNEKLFF.

The chain is built from TRBV4-2 and TRBJ2-7, with TRBD2 identical over 9 bases. This CDR3 is built from 16 residues. The J segment lost 2 bases and the V segment lost 4 bases, leaving 9 bases of the junction unmatched. The germline CDR1 and CDR2 sequences are LGHNA and YNFKEQ. The CDR3 protein is CASSPRLADPAYEQYF. The DNA for the CDR3 is TGTGCCAGCAGCCCCAGACTAGCGGACCCCGCCTACGAGCAGTACTTC.

J is TRBJ1-1 and V is TRBV25-1; perhaps TRBD1 as D (5 bases). The CDR3 is 18 residues long. The germline V and J ends were trimmed by 1 base and 0 bases, with 18 bases remaining between them. The germline CDR1 and CDR2 sequences are MGHDK and SYGVNS. For the CDR3, the DNA is TGTGCCAGCAGTGAATTGGGAAAGGGGCAAAACCTGAACACTGAAGCTTTCTTT. Protein sequence: CASSELGKGQNLNTEAFF.

The rearrangement joins TRBV7-9 to TRBJ2-5, with 9 positions matching TRBD1. V shed 6 bases and J 2 bases; nucleotides not matched to a gene: 10. CDR1 SEHNR and CDR2 FQNEAQ come from the germline V gene (reference sequence). The CDR3 runs to 16 residues. Here the CDR3 reads CASRRPGTGWQETQYF. CDR3 DNA: TGTGCCAGCAGACGTCCCGGGACAGGGTGGCAAGAGACCCAGTACTTC. The complete variable domain, with remaining parts taken from reference TRBV7-9 and TRBJ2-5, reads DTGVSQNPRHKITKRGQNVTFRCDPISEHNRLYWYRQTLGQGPEFLTYFQNEAQLEKSRLLSDRFSAERPKGSFSTLEIQRTEQGDSAMYLCASRRPGTGWQETQYFGPGTRLLVL.

This clone has only one observation. The chain joins TRBV7-9 to TRBJ2-6; no reliable D call. Germline values: CDR1 SEHNR, CDR2 FQNEAQ (reference sequence). V gave up 0 bases and J gave up 1 base, with 13 bases separating them. The CDR3 loop spans 18 amino acids. CDR3 nucleotide sequence: TGTGCCAGCAGCTTAGCGCCCGCGCGCGGTTCTGGGGCCAACGTCCTGACTTTC. Protein sequence: CASSLAPARGSGANVLTF.

The chain has TRBV6-5 and TRBJ1-1, with unresolved D. CDR3 length: 13 residues. Per the germline V gene, CDR1 is MNHEY and CDR2 is SVGAGI. Trimming left V 7 bases short and J 1 base short, with 10 bases between. In DNA, the CDR3 is TGTGCCAGCACCGCCCCCGGGAACACTGAAGCTTTCTTT. This encodes CASTAPGNTEAFF.

V gene TRBV7-8 combines with J gene TRBJ2-7; D may be TRBD1 (6 bases). Germline CDR1 is SGHVS and CDR2 is FQNEAQ. The CDR3 is 14 residues long. Trimming pared 3 bases from V and 2 bases from J, leaving 11 bases between. The CDR3 loop is CASSFRTETYEQYF. CDR3 nucleotides: TGTGCCAGCAGCTTCAGGACAGAGACCTACGAGCAGTACTTC.

This chain links TRBV5-1 with TRBJ1-2; D not certain. V lost 1 base to trimming and J lost 8 bases, with 21 bases between them. There are 16 residues in the CDR3. Per germline, CDR1 SGHRS and CDR2 YFSETQ. The CDR3: CASSLFPQTGWRGYTF. CDR3 nucleotides: TGCGCCAGCAGCTTGTTTCCCCAAACGGGTTGGAGGGGCTACACCTTC.

V gene TRBV15 combines with J gene TRBJ1-2; D perhaps matches TRBD1 (6 bases). The CDR3 is made up of 14 amino acids. V was cut by 1 base and J by 2 bases, with 8 bases left in between. From germline, CDR1 is LNHNV and CDR2 YYDKDF (reference sequence). The DNA of the CDR3 is TGTGCCACCAGCAGAGGCAGGGGAAACTATGGCTACACCTTC. Its translation is CATSRGRGNYGYTF.

V gene TRBV6-1 combines with J gene TRBJ2-7; D might be TRBD2 (6 bases). V dropped 6 bases and J dropped 2 bases, with 11 bases sitting between them. CDR3 length: 13 residues. Germline CDR1 MNHNS, CDR2 SASEGT. The CDR3 loop reads CASSAGSAYEQYF. The CDR3 DNA reads as TGTGCCAGCAGCGCCGGGAGCGCCTACGAGCAGTACTTC.